This T cell receptor beta chain came from a study of CD8 T cells in Susac syndrome. Findings of the study overall: The Susac syndrome CD4+ T cell repertoires displayed no clonal expansion.

It was with random hexamers that 0.5 to 1 ug RNA was reverse transcribed. From the immunoSEQ multiplex PCR reads, TCRdb called clonotypes with MiXCR, one entry per CDR3 protein. The sample includes 85,000 to 95,000 distinct CDR3 sequences, about 94% of them seen just once. TCR beta from blood CD8+ and CD4+ T cells was sequenced. Patients with Susac syndrome showed fulfilment of recently defined diagnostic criteria for definite or probable disease. TEMRA cells were FACS-enriched, while CD8+ and CD4+ T cells were negatively isolated. Details on this clonotype: The target antigen is unknown.

V gave up 3 bases and J gave up 5 bases, with 10 bases separating them. The CDR3 loop spans 13 amino acids. Germline CDR1 SNHLY, CDR2 FYNNEI. The V and J genes are TRBV2 and TRBJ2-5, with D hard to call. The sequence came from a human donor with Susac syndrome. Sequencing was performed on CD4+ T cells from PBMCs. The CDR3 is CASSDTGVETQYF. In DNA form, the CDR3 reads TGTGCCAGCAGTGATACGGGCGTGGAGACCCAGTACTTC.